Listed below are T cell receptor beta chains from one sample, sequenced in a study of T-cell memory formation after mild COVID-19. TCRdb itself ran the 5' RACE reads through MiXCR, one entry per CDR3 protein. The sample lists 200,000 to 250,000 distinct CDR3 sequences; roughly 10% were seen once. The sequencing input was PBMCs or a T cell subset sorted from them (not recorded which). These receptors came from a man between 18 and 29 years old who had mild COVID-19 (a few samples of this study predate the infection). Cell type and time point are not known. Each CDR3 is given with its conserved first and last residue. D genes are given only for firm matches. Only part of the rows carry a size: once, few, many, or a class if the clone is expanded.

cdr3_nt: TGCGCCAGCCGGGAGTTGAACACTGAAGCTTTCTTT
cdr3_aa: CASRELNTEAFF
clone_size: -
v_call: TRBV5-1
d_call: -
j_call: TRBJ1-1

cdr3_nt: TGTGCCAGCAGTTTGTTTCTAGACAGGTTCTTC
cdr3_aa: CASSLFLDRFF
clone_size: few
v_call: TRBV12-3/TRBV12-4
d_call: -
j_call: TRBJ2-1

cdr3_nt: TGTGCCAGCAGCCTGGGACAGGGCGCAGGCGGCTACACCTTC
cdr3_aa: CASSLGQGAGGYTF
clone_size: few
v_call: TRBV7-3
d_call: TRBD1
j_call: TRBJ1-2

cdr3_nt: TGTGCCAGCAGTTACCGGGACTTCAATCAGCCCCAGCATTTT
cdr3_aa: CASSYRDFNQPQHF
clone_size: -
v_call: TRBV6-6
d_call: -
j_call: TRBJ1-5

cdr3_nt: TGCGCCAGCAGCCAAGTTATCCCTAACTATGGCTACACCTTC
cdr3_aa: CASSQVIPNYGYTF
clone_size: -
v_call: TRBV4-1
d_call: -
j_call: TRBJ1-2

cdr3_nt: TGCGCCAGCAGCCTTACTCCACCTACCGGGGAGCTGTTTTTT
cdr3_aa: CASSLTPPTGELFF
clone_size: few
v_call: TRBV5-1
d_call: -
j_call: TRBJ2-2

cdr3_nt: TGTGCCAGCAGCGGCTACCTTGACGCGGACTACGGTGGCTACACCTTC
cdr3_aa: CASSGYLDADYGGYTF
clone_size: -
v_call: TRBV7-2
d_call: -
j_call: TRBJ1-2

cdr3_nt: TGCGCCAGCAGCTTCAGGGTAGCGGGGGCCCTTCGGTATTTT
cdr3_aa: CASSFRVAGALRYF
clone_size: once
v_call: TRBV5-1
d_call: TRBD2
j_call: TRBJ2-3

cdr3_nt: TGTGCCGGTCAAGGTGGGGGTAGCGGCCACGATGCCCTCGAAGATCCGCAGTATTTT
cdr3_aa: CAGQGGGSGHDALEDPQYF
clone_size: few
v_call: TRBV10-3
d_call: -
j_call: TRBJ2-3

cdr3_nt: TGTGCCACCGACTATAACTCAGATACGCAGTATTTT
cdr3_aa: CATDYNSDTQYF
clone_size: few
v_call: TRBV7-9
d_call: -
j_call: TRBJ2-3

cdr3_nt: TGTGCCAGCAGCCAAGATCCTAGCGGGAACCCCGGCCATGAGCAGTTCTTC
cdr3_aa: CASSQDPSGNPGHEQFF
clone_size: few
v_call: TRBV3-1
d_call: TRBD2
j_call: TRBJ2-1

cdr3_nt: TGCGCCAGCAGCTTGGCCCAGAGCTCCTACAATGAGCAGTTCTTC
cdr3_aa: CASSLAQSSYNEQFF
clone_size: few
v_call: TRBV5-1
d_call: -
j_call: TRBJ2-1

cdr3_nt: TGTGCCAGCAGCTTAGTTAGCGGGGGGAATGGAGAGACCCAGTACTTC
cdr3_aa: CASSLVSGGNGETQYF
clone_size: -
v_call: TRBV7-2
d_call: TRBD2
j_call: TRBJ2-5

cdr3_nt: TGTGCCAGCAGCACCTGGACAGGGAGGAACACTGAAGCTTTCTTT
cdr3_aa: CASSTWTGRNTEAFF
clone_size: few
v_call: TRBV7-9
d_call: TRBD1
j_call: TRBJ1-1

cdr3_nt: TGTGCCAGCTCCCCAGGGTTCGCTGAAGCTTTCTTT
cdr3_aa: CASSPGFAEAFF
clone_size: many
v_call: TRBV12-3/TRBV12-4
d_call: -
j_call: TRBJ1-1

cdr3_nt: TGTGCCAGCAGCCCTACGGGGGGGGCTGGCACCGGGGAGCTGTTTTTT
cdr3_aa: CASSPTGGAGTGELFF
clone_size: -
v_call: TRBV7-8
d_call: TRBD2
j_call: TRBJ2-2

cdr3_nt: TGTGCCAGCAGAACTTCGGGCGGCACCGGGGAGCTGTTTTTT
cdr3_aa: CASRTSGGTGELFF
clone_size: few
v_call: TRBV14
d_call: -
j_call: TRBJ2-2

cdr3_nt: TGTGCCAGCTCACCACCGCGGGGCGGGACCGGGGAGCTGTTTTTT
cdr3_aa: CASSPPRGGTGELFF
clone_size: -
v_call: TRBV18
d_call: -
j_call: TRBJ2-2

cdr3_nt: TGCGCCAGCAGCCAGGGGGTCGGGCCCACTGAAGCTTTCTTT
cdr3_aa: CASSQGVGPTEAFF
clone_size: many
v_call: TRBV5-1
d_call: TRBD1
j_call: TRBJ1-1

cdr3_nt: TGCAGTGCTAGAGTACACAATTCGGCTGAAGCTTTCTTT
cdr3_aa: CSARVHNSAEAFF
clone_size: -
v_call: TRBV20-1
d_call: -
j_call: TRBJ1-1

cdr3_nt: TGTGCCAGCAGCTTCGCCCGGGGAACTGAAGCTTTCTTT
cdr3_aa: CASSFARGTEAFF
clone_size: many
v_call: TRBV12-3/TRBV12-4
d_call: -
j_call: TRBJ1-1

cdr3_nt: TGTGCCATCAAACGCGGCGCTGTCACAGATACGCAGTATTTT
cdr3_aa: CAIKRGAVTDTQYF
clone_size: few
v_call: TRBV10-3
d_call: -
j_call: TRBJ2-3

cdr3_nt: TGTGCCAGCAGCTTGGGGTTAGTGCAACCCACAGATACGCAGTATTTT
cdr3_aa: CASSLGLVQPTDTQYF
clone_size: -
v_call: TRBV5-6
d_call: -
j_call: TRBJ2-3

cdr3_nt: TGTGCCAGCACCCTTGGACAGGGGGCAAATGGCTACACCTTC
cdr3_aa: CASTLGQGANGYTF
clone_size: -
v_call: TRBV5-6
d_call: TRBD1
j_call: TRBJ1-2

cdr3_nt: TGTGCCAGCAGAATCTACAATGAGCAGTTCTTC
cdr3_aa: CASRIYNEQFF
clone_size: few
v_call: TRBV2
d_call: -
j_call: TRBJ2-1

cdr3_nt: TGTGCCAGTAGCCTGGACAGGGGGCTGTATGAGCAGTTCTTC
cdr3_aa: CASSLDRGLYEQFF
clone_size: -
v_call: TRBV19
d_call: TRBD1
j_call: TRBJ2-1

cdr3_nt: TGTGCCAGCAATCGGGGGGCGTTCACAGATACGCAGTATTTT
cdr3_aa: CASNRGAFTDTQYF
clone_size: many
v_call: TRBV9
d_call: -
j_call: TRBJ2-3

cdr3_nt: TGTGCCAGCAGCTTACCAACGTCCGCCTGGGACAGGGGGATAGATACGCAGTATTTT
cdr3_aa: CASSLPTSAWDRGIDTQYF
clone_size: few
v_call: TRBV11-2
d_call: TRBD1
j_call: TRBJ2-3

cdr3_nt: TGCGCCAGCGGTGGCATCGGGGGGGGTGAGCAGTTCTTC
cdr3_aa: CASGGIGGGEQFF
clone_size: -
v_call: TRBV4-3
d_call: TRBD2
j_call: TRBJ2-1

cdr3_nt: TGTGCCAGCAGCTTATTTCAGGACAGAGATGGCTACACCTTC
cdr3_aa: CASSLFQDRDGYTF
clone_size: few
v_call: TRBV7-8
d_call: -
j_call: TRBJ1-2

cdr3_nt: TGTGCCAGCAGCTTAGGCAGACAGTACTCCTACAATGAGCAGTTCTTC
cdr3_aa: CASSLGRQYSYNEQFF
clone_size: -
v_call: TRBV5-8
d_call: -
j_call: TRBJ2-1

cdr3_nt: TGCAGTGCTAGTCCTCGGGCAGGGGGATCTACAGATACGCAGTATTTT
cdr3_aa: CSASPRAGGSTDTQYF
clone_size: few
v_call: TRBV20-1
d_call: TRBD1
j_call: TRBJ2-3

cdr3_nt: TGTGCCAGCAGTTACTCGCCGTGGGGTGGCGACAATGAGCAGTTCTTC
cdr3_aa: CASSYSPWGGDNEQFF
clone_size: few
v_call: TRBV6-6
d_call: -
j_call: TRBJ2-1

cdr3_nt: TGTGCCAGCAGTGCTACCGGGTCCGGCGAGGAAAAACTGTTTTTT
cdr3_aa: CASSATGSGEEKLFF
clone_size: -
v_call: TRBV12-3/TRBV12-4
d_call: -
j_call: TRBJ1-4

cdr3_nt: TGTGCCAGCAGTTTGCGGGAGAAGAACACTGAAGCTTTCTTT
cdr3_aa: CASSLREKNTEAFF
clone_size: few
v_call: TRBV12-3/TRBV12-4
d_call: -
j_call: TRBJ1-1

cdr3_nt: TGTGCCAGCGGCCCAGGGCTAGGGTCCTACGAGCAGTACTTC
cdr3_aa: CASGPGLGSYEQYF
clone_size: few
v_call: TRBV25-1
d_call: -
j_call: TRBJ2-7

cdr3_nt: TGCGCCAGCAGCCCCTCGAGGACAGGGGGCTATGGCTACACCTTC
cdr3_aa: CASSPSRTGGYGYTF
clone_size: few
v_call: TRBV5-1
d_call: TRBD1
j_call: TRBJ1-2

cdr3_nt: TGCGCCAGCAGCCCCGGGACAGGGGACGGATCTGCCTGGGGGAGCTCCTACAATGAGCAGTTCTTC
cdr3_aa: CASSPGTGDGSAWGSSYNEQFF
clone_size: -
v_call: TRBV5-1
d_call: TRBD1
j_call: TRBJ2-1

cdr3_nt: TGTGCCTGGAGTGCCCCGGGACATCTCTACGAGCAGTACTTC
cdr3_aa: CAWSAPGHLYEQYF
clone_size: -
v_call: TRBV30
d_call: -
j_call: TRBJ2-7

cdr3_nt: TGTGCCAGCAGCTTAGGACCCTTTCGGACTAGAGCGGAAGATACGCAGTATTTT
cdr3_aa: CASSLGPFRTRAEDTQYF
clone_size: many
v_call: TRBV7-8
d_call: TRBD2
j_call: TRBJ2-3

cdr3_nt: TGTGCCAGCAGATTACCGAACACTGAAGCTTTCTTT
cdr3_aa: CASRLPNTEAFF
clone_size: -
v_call: TRBV6-5
d_call: -
j_call: TRBJ1-1

cdr3_nt: TGCGCCAGCAGCTTAAACAGCTTCAACGAGCAGTACTTC
cdr3_aa: CASSLNSFNEQYF
clone_size: -
v_call: TRBV5-1
d_call: -
j_call: TRBJ2-7

cdr3_nt: TGTGCCAGCAGCTTCGGAGGGGGCTACGAGCAGTACTTC
cdr3_aa: CASSFGGGYEQYF
clone_size: -
v_call: TRBV7-3
d_call: -
j_call: TRBJ2-7

cdr3_nt: TGTGCCAGCAGCTTTTCTACAGGAAGCACTGAAGCTTTCTTT
cdr3_aa: CASSFSTGSTEAFF
clone_size: -
v_call: TRBV7-9
d_call: -
j_call: TRBJ1-1

cdr3_nt: TGCGCCAGCAGCCAAGGCGAGCGGGGGGTCGGGCAAGAGACCCAGTACTTC
cdr3_aa: CASSQGERGVGQETQYF
clone_size: few
v_call: TRBV4-1
d_call: TRBD2
j_call: TRBJ2-5

cdr3_nt: TGTGCCAGCAGGCCTGGGGGGACTTACAATGAGCAGTTCTTC
cdr3_aa: CASRPGGTYNEQFF
clone_size: -
v_call: TRBV7-2
d_call: -
j_call: TRBJ2-1

cdr3_nt: TGTGCCAGCAGACTGGGAGCGGGGGGGCAGACCGGGGAGCTGTTTTTT
cdr3_aa: CASRLGAGGQTGELFF
clone_size: few
v_call: TRBV7-3
d_call: TRBD2
j_call: TRBJ2-2

cdr3_nt: TGTGCCAGCAGTTTGTGGAATAGTCTTATAGTCGACCGCCGGTCGACCCAGTACTTC
cdr3_aa: CASSLWNSLIVDRRSTQYF
clone_size: few
v_call: TRBV12-3/TRBV12-4
d_call: -
j_call: TRBJ2-5

cdr3_nt: TGCGCCAGCAGCTCGACAGGAGATACGCAGTATTTT
cdr3_aa: CASSSTGDTQYF
clone_size: -
v_call: TRBV5-1
d_call: -
j_call: TRBJ2-3

cdr3_nt: TGCGCCAGCAGTGAGTCGCTGGAGACCCAGTACTTC
cdr3_aa: CASSESLETQYF
clone_size: few
v_call: TRBV10-2
d_call: -
j_call: TRBJ2-5

cdr3_nt: TGTGCTAGTGGACTAAAAGCGGGCGGTAGCTCCTACAATGAGCAGTTCTTC
cdr3_aa: CASGLKAGGSSYNEQFF
clone_size: few
v_call: TRBV12-5
d_call: -
j_call: TRBJ2-1

cdr3_nt: TGTGCCAGCAGGGTACAGAAAGTCTATGGCTACACCTTC
cdr3_aa: CASRVQKVYGYTF
clone_size: -
v_call: TRBV6-6
d_call: -
j_call: TRBJ1-2

cdr3_nt: TGCGCCAGCAGCTTGGCTGTGGAGACCCAGTACTTC
cdr3_aa: CASSLAVETQYF
clone_size: many
v_call: TRBV5-1
d_call: -
j_call: TRBJ2-5

cdr3_nt: TGTGCCACCAGGGACAGGCCGAGCTCCTACGAGCAGTACTTC
cdr3_aa: CATRDRPSSYEQYF
clone_size: few
v_call: TRBV27
d_call: TRBD1
j_call: TRBJ2-7

cdr3_nt: TGTGCCAGCAGCCAGACCCGGGACCTACAGGGGACCCAGTACTTC
cdr3_aa: CASSQTRDLQGTQYF
clone_size: -
v_call: TRBV7-8
d_call: -
j_call: TRBJ2-5

cdr3_nt: TGTGCCAGCAGCCCACCGGGACAGGGTAACACCGGGGAGCTGTTTTTT
cdr3_aa: CASSPPGQGNTGELFF
clone_size: few
v_call: TRBV7-9
d_call: TRBD1
j_call: TRBJ2-2